This TCR beta chain was documented in a study of blood T cell repertoires in COVID-19. Whole-study context: Samples of COVID-19 (acute and convalescent) were obtained from the United States, Italy and Spain. From T cells, B-cell-depleted T cells, or PBMCs came the material, which was cDNA or gDNA.

V dropped 5 bases and J dropped 5; count of bases not matched to a gene: 8. The length of the CDR3 is 15 residues. Germline CDR1 and CDR2: LGHDT and YNNKEL (reference sequence). Clones were read by immunoSEQ multiplex PCR, and TCRdb kept only the in-frame ones, dropping some. Of approximately 400,000 clones listed, around 87% are singletons. The TCR sequence derives from a man between 25 and 39 years old who had recovered from COVID-19. The source material was PBMCs or T cells enriched from blood (not recorded which). The genes are TRBV3-1 (or the pseudogene TRBV3-2) and TRBJ2-2; 7 bases map to TRBD2. CDR3 DNA: TGTGCCAGCAGCTACACGGGGGGTTCGACCGGGGAGCTGTTTTTT. Its protein is CASSYTGGSTGELFF.